This is a list of T cell receptor beta chains from one sample in a study of memory CD4+ T cells and cytomegalovirus serostatus. The data were produced by immunoSEQ multiplex PCR, yet TCRdb's version contains in-frame clones alone and is incomplete. The sample has about 45,000 clones; over 65% are singletons. Sequences were obtained from memory CD4+ T cells from blood. These receptors all come from an adult in good health and CMV-seronegative. CDR3s include the opening cysteine and the closing phenylalanine or tryptophan. D genes are given only for firm matches. Size values are once, few and many counts, or a class for expanded clones, and some rows have none.

d_gene,abundance,v_gene,j_gene,CDR3nt,CDR3aa
-,-,TRBV7-3,TRBJ1-6,TGTGCCAGCAGCTTAACGGGGTTTAATTCACCCCTCCACTTT,CASSLTGFNSPLHF
-,-,TRBV7-9,TRBJ1-2,TGTGCCAGCAGCTTAGCGGAAAGGGATCGCTATGGCTACACCTTC,CASSLAERDRYGYTF
-,once,TRBV9,TRBJ1-6,TGTGCCAGCAGCACCGGTAGGGTCTATAATTCACCCCTCCACTTT,CASSTGRVYNSPLHF
TRBD1,-,TRBV7-8,TRBJ1-6,TGTGCCAGCAGCCTGGACAGGGCACCCCTCCACTTT,CASSLDRAPLHF
-,-,TRBV12-5,TRBJ1-5,TGTGCTAGTGGTTTGGGCGGTGGACTGTATCAGCCCCAGCATTTT,CASGLGGGLYQPQHF
-,-,TRBV7-9,TRBJ1-2,TGTGCCAGCAGTTCAAAGGCCACCCCCACGAACTATGGCTACACCTTC,CASSSKATPTNYGYTF
-,-,TRBV7-8,TRBJ1-5,TGTGCCAGCAGCTCTACGACAGGCGACAATCAGCCCCAGCATTTT,CASSSTTGDNQPQHF
TRBD1,few,TRBV7-8,TRBJ1-2,TGTGCCAGCAGCTCGCAAGGGGGCGGTAACTATGGCTACACCTTC,CASSSQGGGNYGYTF
-,-,TRBV28,TRBJ1-3,TGTGCCAGCAGTTTCTCTGGGGGAAACACCATATATTTT,CASSFSGGNTIYF
-,few,TRBV6-5,TRBJ2-2,TGTGCCAGCAGTTACCCCGAGAACACCGGGGAGCTGTTTTTT,CASSYPENTGELFF
TRBD1,-,TRBV5-1,TRBJ1-6,TGCGCCAGCAGCTCCGAGGGACAGTATAATTCACCCCTCCACTTT,CASSSEGQYNSPLHF
-,-,TRBV18,TRBJ1-1,TGTGCCAGCTCGCCCTCTCCAGCGAACACTGAAGCTTTCTTT,CASSPSPANTEAFF